These T cell receptor beta chains were read from a single sample in a study of blood T cell repertoires in COVID-19. The table came from immunoSEQ multiplex PCR; TCRdb's copy has only in-frame clones and leaves some out. Of approximately 300,000 clones in the sample, around 90% were seen once. The specimen was PBMCs or T cells enriched from blood (not recorded which). The receptors stem from a man aged 60 to 69 who had recovered from COVID-19. The CDR3 runs from the conserved cysteine through the conserved F or W. Fields, in order: J gene, V gene, D gene, clone size, CDR3 DNA, CDR3 protein. The D gene is left open where the match is weak. The listing skips clone size in some rows; elsewhere it reads once, few, many or a size class.

TRBJ1-2	TRBV27	TRBD1	.	TGTGCCAGCAGTTTACAGACTCCAGACGAGGGACAGGATGGCTACACCTTC	CASSLQTPDEGQDGYTF
TRBJ1-2	TRBV6-1	TRBD1	many	TGTGCCAGCAGTGAAACAGGGGGCTCTTGGTATGGCTACACCTTC	CASSETGGSWYGYTF
TRBJ2-7	TRBV5-1	.	.	TGCGCCAGCAGCTACCTGACAGATACCTACGAGCAGTACTTC	CASSYLTDTYEQYF
TRBJ1-6	TRBV7-9	TRBD1	.	TGTGCCAGCAGCTCCGGACAGGGCCTCTATAATTCACCCCTCCACTTT	CASSSGQGLYNSPLHF
TRBJ1-1	TRBV30	TRBD1	.	TGTGCCTGGAGTTTGCCGGGACAGGGGTCTCCTGGGGCTTTCTTT	CAWSLPGQGSPGAFF
TRBJ2-1	TRBV19	.	.	TGTGCCAGTAGTATTCCGGGCTACAATGAGCAGTTCTTC	CASSIPGYNEQFF
TRBJ2-1	TRBV7-6	.	.	TGTGCCAGCAGCTTCTCAGGACTAATCTACAATGAGCAGTTCTTC	CASSFSGLIYNEQFF
TRBJ2-1	TRBV28	TRBD2	.	TGTGCCAGCAAAGAGAGCGGGAGCTCCTACAATGAGCAGTTCTTC	CASKESGSSYNEQFF
TRBJ2-5	TRBV21-1	.	.	TGTGCCAGCAGCAAAGAGCCAAGCGGGGAGACCCAGTACTTC	CASSKEPSGETQYF
TRBJ1-5	TRBV7-9	TRBD1	once	TGTGCCAGCAGCTCGATCCTGGACAGGGAGGGCAATCAGCCCCAGCATTTT	CASSSILDREGNQPQHF
TRBJ1-4	TRBV5-8	TRBD1	.	TGTGCCAGCAGCGTACGACAGGGGGTACATGAAAAACTGTTTTTT	CASSVRQGVHEKLFF
TRBJ1-2	TRBV27	.	.	TGTGCCAGCAGCGTCCTATCGGGACAAGGGGTAATATCTAACTATGGCTACACCTTC	CASSVLSGQGVISNYGYTF
TRBJ2-7	TRBV2	.	few	TGTGCCAGCAGTGTTCCCGCGGAGTACGAGCAGTACTTC	CASSVPAEYEQYF
TRBJ2-3	TRBV11-1	TRBD1	.	TGTGCCAGCAGCTTTTCAGGGGGCGGCACAGATACGCAGTATTTT	CASSFSGGGTDTQYF
TRBJ1-2	TRBV19	.	.	TGTGCCAGTAGTTTCTCAGGGTATGACTATGGCTACACCTTC	CASSFSGYDYGYTF
TRBJ2-1	TRBV5-1	.	.	TGCGCCAGCAGCTTGACTGTATCCTACAATGAGCAGTTCTTC	CASSLTVSYNEQFF
TRBJ2-2	TRBV5-1	.	.	TGCGCCAGCAGCGAACCGGCCGGGGAGCTGTTTTTT	CASSEPAGELFF
TRBJ2-7	TRBV28	TRBD2	.	TGTGCCAGCAGCGGGAGGCCCCACGAGCAGTACTTC	CASSGRPHEQYF
TRBJ2-1	TRBV27	.	once	TGTGCCAGCAGTGAGAAGTCAGGATTGGAGCAGTTCTTC	CASSEKSGLEQFF
TRBJ1-1	TRBV11-2	.	.	TGTGCCAGCAGCCTAGCGGGTAAGGTCATGAACACTGAAGCTTTCTTT	CASSLAGKVMNTEAFF
TRBJ1-1	TRBV3-1/TRBV3-2	.	.	TGTGCCAGCAGCCAAGCAGGGGTCGGGACTGAAGCTTTCTTT	CASSQAGVGTEAFF
TRBJ2-3	TRBV9	TRBD1	.	TGTGCCAGCAGCCCACAACCGGGACAGGGGGCTTCAGATACGCAGTATTTT	CASSPQPGQGASDTQYF
TRBJ1-2	TRBV27	TRBD1	.	TGTGCCAGCAGTTCCGTAACAGGGGTCTATGGCTACACCTTC	CASSSVTGVYGYTF
TRBJ2-7	TRBV14	.	.	TGTGCCAGCAGCCAAGTCAGGTCCTACGAGCAGTACTTC	CASSQVRSYEQYF
TRBJ2-1	TRBV29-1	TRBD1	.	TGCAGCGTTGAAGAGGGACAGGCAGACTACAATGAGCAGTTCTTC	CSVEEGQADYNEQFF
TRBJ2-2	TRBV11-3	TRBD2	.	TGTGCCAGCAGCTCCACACTGACTAGCGGGGCCACCGGGGAGCTGTTTTTT	CASSSTLTSGATGELFF
TRBJ1-1	TRBV7-6	TRBD1	.	TGTGCCAGCAGCCCCCGGACAGGACACCTCGGGGTAGCTTTCTTT	CASSPRTGHLGVAFF
TRBJ1-5	TRBV30	.	.	TGTGCCTGGAGTGCGAGGGGGTTAGGGCAGCCCCAGCATTTT	CAWSARGLGQPQHF
TRBJ2-1	TRBV14	TRBD2	.	TGTGCCAGCAGCCAAGGTGAGCGCGGGAGCTCGGGCAATGAGCAGTTCTTC	CASSQGERGSSGNEQFF
TRBJ2-5	TRBV18	TRBD2	.	TGTGCCAGCTCACCACGGACTAGCGGCTACAATGAGGAGACCCAGTACTTC	CASSPRTSGYNEETQYF
TRBJ2-7	TRBV9	.	.	TGTGCCAGCAGCGTATCAGGACAGACTAACTACGAGCAGTACTTC	CASSVSGQTNYEQYF
TRBJ1-1	TRBV28	TRBD1	.	TGTGCCAGCAGTTTGGGACAGGGCGGGACTGAAGCTTTCTTT	CASSLGQGGTEAFF
TRBJ2-7	TRBV4-2	TRBD1	.	TGTGCCAGCAGCCATCCGGACAGGGCCTACGAGCAGTACTTC	CASSHPDRAYEQYF
TRBJ2-3	TRBV19	TRBD2	.	TGTGCCAGCCCTACTGGGGCTAGCGGGAGCCCTCAAATAGATACGCAGTATTTT	CASPTGASGSPQIDTQYF
TRBJ1-6	TRBV27	.	.	TGTGCCAGCAGTCGGTCCCTCAATTCACCCCTCCACTTT	CASSRSLNSPLHF
TRBJ1-1	TRBV4-3	TRBD1	.	TGCGCCAGCAGCCAAGATTGGGACAGCTTGAACACTGAAGCTTTCTTT	CASSQDWDSLNTEAFF
TRBJ1-2	TRBV5-1	.	few	TGCGCCAGCAGCTTGGCCGGGGATAGTAACTATGGCTACACCTTC	CASSLAGDSNYGYTF
TRBJ1-3	TRBV10-1	TRBD1	.	TGCGCCAGCAGTGAGGGGGGACAGGGATCTGGAAACACCATATATTTT	CASSEGGQGSGNTIYF
TRBJ1-5	TRBV5-5	TRBD1	.	TGTGCCAGCAGCTTCTCGCCCGGGACAGGGGAGGGTCAGCCCCAGCATTTT	CASSFSPGTGEGQPQHF
TRBJ2-1	TRBV6-2/TRBV6-3	TRBD2	.	TGTGCCAGCAGTCTGAGGACTAGCGGGAGTTTCGATGAGCAGTTCTTC	CASSLRTSGSFDEQFF
TRBJ2-2	TRBV11-1	.	few	TGTGCCAGCAGTCCCGGGCCCCGGGGGACCGGGGAGCTGTTTTTT	CASSPGPRGTGELFF
TRBJ2-1	TRBV2	TRBD2	.	TGTGCCAGCTGGAGGGAGGGCCGCAATGAGCAGTTCTTC	CASWREGRNEQFF
TRBJ2-2	TRBV6-1	TRBD1	.	TGTGCCAGCAGTGAAATGACAGGGACCGGGGAGCTGTTTTTT	CASSEMTGTGELFF
TRBJ2-5	TRBV24-1	.	.	TGTGCCACCAGTGATGCCAGGGGTTCGGGGGAGACCCAGTACTTC	CATSDARGSGETQYF
TRBJ2-1	TRBV24-1	TRBD2	.	TGTGCCACCAGTGACCGCGGGGGGCTTCGGAATGAGCAGTTCTTC	CATSDRGGLRNEQFF